One and the same sample provided the 2 T cell receptor beta chains below, sequenced in a study of response to subunit inactivated influenza vaccine (dated by TCRdb to the late 2010s). The library was generated by RT-PCR. These reads were obtained on an Illumina HiSeq 2500. TCRdb cleaned the public reads at Q25 with fastp, built clones with MiXCR and kept in-frame beta chains. Entries are consolidated by CDR3 protein sequence, retaining the most common genes and DNA. The sample table lists approximately 300,000 distinct CDR3 sequences, 20% to 25% of them with a count of one. The ten largest clones represent 10% to 13% of the sample. The specimen was PBMCs from blood, collected roughly 20 months after vaccination. Source of these receptors: a man in his fifties or sixties who received an inactivated influenza vaccine. Donor details come from another sample of the same person, matched by shared clones.

This clonotype was seen more than once but under ten times. The chain employs TRBV27 and TRBJ1-3; D is ambiguous. Looked up from germline, CDR1 is MNHEY and CDR2 is SMNVEV (reference sequence). The CDR3 totals 16 residues. V lost 0 bases, J lost 4 bases, and 13 bases lay in between. The CDR3 here is CASSLSSPVVGNTIYF. The CDR3 DNA is TGTGCCAGCAGTTTATCATCCCCGGTGGTGGGAAACACCATATATTTT.

This clonotype turned up a few times. This chain joins TRBV12-3 or TRBV12-4 and TRBJ2-7, with a weak D call TRBD1 (6 bases). Trimming took off 5 bases at V and 3 bases at J, with 14 bases between the two ends. This CDR3 is built from 14 residues. The CDR3 region has the DNA TGTGCCAGCAGTGATGACAGGATAGACTACGAGCAGTACTTC. Its translation: CASSDDRIDYEQYF.